This T cell receptor (beta chain) was sequenced for a study of T cells in Graves' hyperthyroidism and ophthalmopathy. This clonotype was recorded at least ten times. Its antigen is still unknown. The investigators amplified TCR beta CDR3 regions from RNA transcripts. HTBI primers drove first-round RT-PCR of the TCR CDR3. Each CDR3 protein is one row after TCRdb ran MiXCR on the multiplex PCR reads. The table has about 350,000 distinct CDR3 sequences, 18% seen once. Broader study findings: The model predicted ophthalmopathy a median around seven months before onset. Among thyroid clonotypes expanded above 0.001, most also appeared in blood.

The CDR3 covers 17 residues. The germline V gene encodes CDR1 SGHDN and CDR2 FVKESK. J lost 4 bases, V lost 2 bases, and 12 bases had no gene match. The sequence was collected from a woman aged 40 to 55 with Graves' ophthalmopathy. Sequenced material: blood. The rearrangement joins TRBV14 to TRBJ2-7; 9 nucleotides agree with TRBD1. CDR3 loop: CASSQNALRDRAYEQYF. CDR3 sequence (DNA): TGTGCCAGCAGCCAAAACGCCCTCAGGGACAGGGCATACGAGCAGTACTTC.